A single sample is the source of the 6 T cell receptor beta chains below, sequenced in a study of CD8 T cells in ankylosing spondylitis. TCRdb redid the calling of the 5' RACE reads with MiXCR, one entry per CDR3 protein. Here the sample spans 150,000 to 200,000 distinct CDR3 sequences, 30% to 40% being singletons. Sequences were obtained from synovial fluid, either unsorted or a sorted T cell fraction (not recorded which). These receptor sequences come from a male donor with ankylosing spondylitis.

CDR3 residues: CASRTGENYGYTF. CDR3 nucleotide sequence: TGTGCCAGCAGGACAGGGGAAAACTATGGCTACACCTTC. J is TRBJ1-2 and V is TRBV28, with 8 positions matching TRBD1. There are 13 residues in the CDR3. Germline values: CDR1 MDHEN, CDR2 SYDVKM. V trimming: 6 bases; J trimming: 2 bases; junction bases outside the gene matches: 2.

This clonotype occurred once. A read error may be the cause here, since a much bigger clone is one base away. The CDR3 coding sequence is TGCGCCAGCAGCTTACAACCGGGACTAGTGATAGATACGCAGTATTTT. It yields the protein CASSLQPGLVIDTQYF. The chain combines TRBV5-1 with TRBJ2-3; 8 bases agree with TRBD2. The CDR3 spans 16 residues. Germline assignment: CDR1 SGHRS and CDR2 YFSETQ. The V and J ends lost 2 bases and 5 bases, in that order; junction bases with no gene match: 10.

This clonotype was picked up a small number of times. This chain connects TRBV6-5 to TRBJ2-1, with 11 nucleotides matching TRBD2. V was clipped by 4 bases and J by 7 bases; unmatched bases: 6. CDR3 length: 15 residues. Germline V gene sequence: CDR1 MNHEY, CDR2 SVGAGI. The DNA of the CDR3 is TGTGCCAGCAGTTTAACTAGCGGGAGTAGGAATGAGCAGTTCTTC. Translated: CASSLTSGSRNEQFF.

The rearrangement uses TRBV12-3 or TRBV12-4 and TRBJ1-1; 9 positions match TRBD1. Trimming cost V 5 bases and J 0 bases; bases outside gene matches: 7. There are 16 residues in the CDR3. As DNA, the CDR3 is TGTGCCAGCAGTGTCCACAGGGGGCAAATGAACACTGAAGCTTTCTTT. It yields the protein CASSVHRGQMNTEAFF.

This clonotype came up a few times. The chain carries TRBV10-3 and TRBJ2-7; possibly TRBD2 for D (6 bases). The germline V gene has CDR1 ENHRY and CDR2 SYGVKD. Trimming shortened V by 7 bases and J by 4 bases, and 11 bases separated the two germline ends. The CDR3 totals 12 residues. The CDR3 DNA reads TGTGCCATCAAAGGGGCGGGGTACGAGCAGTACTTC. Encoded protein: CAIKGAGYEQYF.

The CDR3 coding sequence is TGTGCCAGCAGCCGCCGCAGTCCAAGCGGGGGATCCTACAATGAGCAGTTCTTC. Amino acid sequence: CASSRRSPSGGSYNEQFF. The V gene is TRBV3-1, the J gene TRBJ2-1; 8 bases match TRBD2. This CDR3 has 18 residues. V shed 4 bases and J 1 base; nucleotides not matched to a gene: 12. Per the germline V gene, CDR1 is LGHDT and CDR2 is YNNKEL (reference sequence).